What follows describes a single T cell receptor beta chain. This clone was found a few times. No cognate antigen has been identified for it. The record has no base qualities; no much larger clone is one base away. This sample was included in a study of cytomegalovirus exposure and HLA in healthy donors (dated by TCRdb to about 2017). Study-wide context: According to an earlier analysis of 550 to 750 of the donors, about 170 million T cells yielded 95 million to 140 million unique TCR beta sequences and less than 300 Gb of sequence data. Alongside the repertoire data, information on donor age, sex, ethnicity and CMV serostatus was compiled. The number of donors typed differed by locus, with roughly 629-640 for A, B, C, DRB1 and DQB1, around 560 for DQA1, 600 to 610 for DPA1, and over 400 for DPB1. Across some 400 genotyped donors of the cohort, an average of roughly 200,000 unique TCR beta nucleotide sequences per donor were sequenced, and roughly a sixth of those sequences were non-productive. Approximately 300 gigabases of sequencing data and 91 million or so unique TCR sequences made up an early release that covered roughly 670 HLA-typed donors. The study used immunosequencing to profile the T cell repertoires of 670 or so subjects and linked those repertoires to cytomegalovirus serostatus. To predict cytomegalovirus infection status, the study brought together high-throughput TCR immunosequencing, statistical association of individual TCRs with disease status, and machine learning. All discovery cohort repertoires had been generated on a single sequencing platform. The genetic ancestry cluster associated with self-reported Caucasian donors included 80% to 90% of the roughly 400 genotyped donors. A separate validation cohort of 100 to 150 different subjects was used in addition to the roughly 700-subject first cohort. In the later analysis, no new phenotypic data were used to find candidate immune exposures; instead, reliance was placed on TCR beta sequences and their occurrence across donors. Because of strong linkage in the cohort, 5 or 6 DR-DQ haplotypes were treated as single units for association and clustering. In a later genetic analysis, genome-wide SNP genotypes for 398 of the 666 donors were used, and that subset was treated as a discovery cohort. The study was designed to test whether signatures of past pathogen exposure could be identified by cataloging public T cell receptors. A later analysis re-analyzed previously published TCR beta repertoires from 550 to 700 donors and added high-resolution HLA genotyping to study TCR occurrence patterns. In an earlier analysis of 500 to 650 of the donors, high-throughput TCR beta sequencing was used to judge whether each TCR beta V gene segment behaved as functional or pseudogenic. Class I and class II HLA loci were covered by the typing at four-digit resolution. Study-wide conclusions, independent of this receptor: A later genetic analysis reported fewer N-insertions in productive TCRs among donors in an Asian-associated ancestry cluster than the roughly 670-donor mean. In an earlier analysis of about 550 of the donors, most TCR beta V segments were observed in productive rearrangements about 87% or about 30% of the time, broadly matching IMGT annotations. A cluster of highly shared sequence variants was judged likely to be a technical artifact of the sequencing pipeline. A later analysis associated 16,951 TCR beta sequences with specific HLA alleles at a false discovery rate of 0.05. Immune exposure information for the cohort was limited to CMV serostatus. Some 16 rarely observed V segments, including chromosome 9 orphons, were excluded from the earlier analysis of just under 600 of the donors because counts were too low. Correlated functional status among segregating V segments might be attributable to linkage disequilibrium, but an unknown experimental factor could not be ruled out. In vitro tests confirmed that a few of the cytomegalovirus-associated TCR beta chains recognize cytomegalovirus antigens. An association between a missense DCLRE1C variant and V-gene and J-gene trimming of TCR beta chains was found in a later genetic analysis and replicated in an independent cohort. A further reported finding was that TCR beta sequences accurately predicted the HLA-A and HLA-B alleles for most subjects in the first cohort. According to a later analysis, parvovirus B19, influenza, CMV and Epstein-Barr virus appeared linked to several top co-occurrence clusters. The cohort was sequenced for TCR beta chains only, and without alpha or paired-chain data the features that could be detected were limited. When HLA alleles, especially DR and DQ, strongly co-occurred, attributing TCR associations to individual alleles was difficult. In a later analysis, most CMV-associated TCR beta chains were found to appear HLA-restricted, with HLA associations seemingly driven largely by CMV exposure. The classifier was reported to diagnose cytomegalovirus status with high specificity and sensitivity in both the original and validation cohorts. Because HLA typing was unavailable for some donors at each locus, only the typed subset was used in association tests. It was suggested by the authors that the approach could potentially be generalized to other disease states and immunological phenotypes. Sequencing depth was assumed to be roughly uniform across donors in the presence/absence analyses, though that assumption may not hold. In a later analysis, HLA-associated TCR beta chains showed more clonal expansion and lower generation probabilities than non-associated chains that were equally common. In a later analysis, the rate of TCR association differed among HLA loci, with DRB1 alleles having the most associated TCRs and HLA-C alleles having the fewest. The study gave a list of 150 to 200 TCR beta chains associated with cytomegalovirus. Most TCR sequences were seen in very few donors, while some public TCRs were found in many individuals.

The cohort consisted of 600 to 700 healthy bone marrow donors. Cohort members were all nominally healthy when sampled, although unrecorded immune exposures were likely present. The donor was CMV seronegative and was included in the group of approximately 350 seronegative cohort members. Each donor provided a peripheral blood sample, and peripheral blood mononuclear cells were used for TCR beta sequencing. The Qiagen DNeasy Blood Extraction Kit was used to extract genomic DNA from the blood cell samples. The library was obtained by the immunoSEQ multiplex PCR assay. For the multiplex PCR, a mixture combining 60 forward primers for TCR Vbeta segments and 13 reverse primers for TCR Jbeta segments was used. The CDR3 region of rearranged TCR beta genes was amplified from genomic DNA by a multiplex PCR assay. On the Illumina HiSeq System, the amplified TCR beta libraries were sequenced as 87-base-pair reads. On the authors' methods: A later analysis tallied roughly 78 million unique TCR beta chains across the 550 to 850 repertoires, and some 10 million of those chains were shared by two or more donors. Raw reads were error-corrected and collapsed into unique sequences with a nearest-neighbor algorithm that merged closely related sequences to remove PCR and sequencing errors. V, D and J gene segments were assigned by aligning CDR3 sequences to IMGT reference sequences. For a sequence to be retained, at least a six-nucleotide match to both a V gene segment and a J gene segment was required. A rearrangement counted as productive if the CDR3 had no stop codons and remained in frame with V and J, and every other rearrangement counted as non-productive. Following IMGT convention, CDR3 was defined as the stretch from the second conserved V-encoded cysteine up to the conserved J-encoded phenylalanine. Sequences without an unambiguous match to a single V gene segment were excluded from the earlier analysis of 450 to 650 of the donors. In an earlier analysis of 450 to 750 of the donors, a V segment was called functional when productive rearrangements were above 56.7%, and segregating when the standard deviation between donors exceeded 5%. A statistical classification framework was built to diagnose cytomegalovirus status from the catalog of TCR beta chain sequences. In a later analysis, V and J genes were assigned by comparing TCR nucleotide sequences against IMGT/GENE-DB human TR gene sequences. A later analysis assigned CDR3 sequences and most-parsimonious VDJ recombination scenarios with the TCRdist pipeline. In a later analysis, each TCR beta chain was defined by its CDR3 amino acid sequence together with its V-gene family, and reads lacking a unique V-gene family were excluded. To address suspected cross-contamination and a sequencing artifact, a later analysis removed under 600 highly shared, low-generation-probability nucleotide sequences. For each public chain, a later analysis derived a clonal expansion index from normalized ranks of inferred template counts within each repertoire. In a later analysis, generation probabilities were computed using a VDJ recombination model fitted to out-of-frame rearrangements, and the results were checked against IGoR. Hypergeometric tests were used in a later analysis to score TCR-TCR, TCR-HLA and TCR-CMV co-occurrence, with a repertoire-size bias correction applied to the TCR pairs. False discovery rates were estimated in a later analysis by permuting HLA or CMV assignments 20 times. In a later analysis, co-occurring TCRs were grouped using DBSCAN, and TCRdist sequence similarity was added for clustering within HLA-allele-positive subsets. Repertoires with fewer than 30,000 or more than 120,000 public chains were left out of co-occurrence clustering, as were a few repertoires with anomalous nucleotide sharing. TCRdb mirrors the immuneACCESS table, restricted to in-frame sequences. Some clones are absent from its copies; in checked studies, under half trace to an unresolved V gene, and the reason for the others is unknown. That table gives V, J and clone size, and the DNA gave D and trimming. This sample lists 140,000 or so clones; less than 10% were detected once. Clones ranked in the top ten supply 1.5% to 2% of the sample.

The sequenced sample consisted of PBMCs. The receptor's source is a male donor in good health and CMV-seronegative.

The sequence in DNA is TGCGCCAGCAGCCAAGTAAGAGGTCAGCCCCAGCATTTT. The resulting protein is CASSQVRGQPQHF. Rearrangement joined TRBV4-3 to TRBJ1-5, with the D gene not clear enough to name. CDR1 and CDR2 are drawn from the germline V gene: LGHNA, YSLEER. Trimming removed 1 base from V and 6 bases from J, leaving 7 bases between the germline ends. CDR3 length: 13 amino acids, cysteine to phenylalanine. Only the CDR3 DNA is retained, 39 bases long and in frame from the first base.